Presented here are 16 T cell receptor beta chains from one specimen sequenced in a study of low-dose radiotherapy and immunotherapy resistance in tumors. Alpha- and beta-chain coverage of first-strand cDNA came from TRAV- and TRBV-specific primers. PCR amplification of the TCRs was performed with Phusion for approximately 20 PCR cycles, and it relied on a constant-region primer together with a V-primer adapter. MiXCR, run by TCRdb on the reads, gives a single entry per CDR3 protein. The sample lists about 35,000 distinct CDR3 sequences; around 21% were seen once. Time point given: after trial treatment. Treatment reported: LDRT plus nivolumab, ipilimumab, low-dose cyclophosphamide and aspirin (RACIN trial). Sequencing was performed on PBMCs, taken after low-dose radiotherapy plus immunotherapy. These receptors all stem from a female donor with ovarian cancer.

This clonotype was counted many times. The genes are TRBV5-1 and TRBJ2-7; possible D gene TRBD2, 6 bases. The CDR3 covers 13 residues. Per the germline V gene, CDR1 is SGHRS and CDR2 is YFSETQ. The V end lost 4 bases, the J end lost 6 bases, and 14 bases lay between the germline ends. CDR3 amino acids: CASSPTSSTEQYF. CDR3 nucleotide sequence: TGCGCCAGCAGCCCGACTAGTTCTACCGAGCAGTACTTC.

CDR3 DNA: TGTGCCAGCAGTGTTAGCAGGGGACCCACAGATACGCAGTATTTT. Translated, it gives CASSVSRGPTDTQYF. The genes are TRBV2 and TRBJ2-3; D possibly corresponds to TRBD1 (6 bases). Looked up from germline, CDR1 is SNHLY and CDR2 is FYNNEI. V lost 4 bases and J 2 bases, leaving 13 bases between the germline ends. The CDR3 is 15 residues long.

This clonotype was seen at least ten times. The chain has TRBV24-1 and TRBJ2-5; D not resolved. The CDR3 loop spans 12 amino acids. The V gene lost 3 bases and the J gene lost 5 bases, with 6 bases spanning the gap. Germline values: CDR1 KGHDR, CDR2 SFDVKD. The CDR3 DNA follows: TGTGCCACCAGTGATAGCATGGAGACCCAGTACTTC. The encoded protein is CATSDSMETQYF.

This clonotype was detected ten times or more. The chain combines TRBV10-3 with TRBJ2-7, with 7 bases lining up with TRBD1. This CDR3 is 12 amino acids long. With 10 bases clipped from V and 6 bases from J, the junction kept 9 bases outside the gene matches. Germline V gene data show CDR1 as ENHRY and CDR2 as SYGVKD. CDR3 in DNA: TGTGCCACCGGGGACAGCTACTCCGAGCAGTACTTC. This gives the protein CATGDSYSEQYF.

This clonotype was recorded many times. The V and J genes are TRBV2 and TRBJ2-2, with D uncertain. V dropped 4 bases and J dropped 4 bases, with 10 bases sitting between them. This CDR3 has 14 amino acids. Germline V gene data show CDR1 as SNHLY and CDR2 as FYNNEI. The CDR3: CASSGLAVTGELFF. In nucleotides, the CDR3 is TGTGCCAGCAGTGGGCTCGCCGTCACCGGGGAGCTGTTTTTT.

This clonotype was counted many times. The chain links TRBV11-2 to TRBJ2-7; TRBD1 might be the D (6 bases). The CDR3 covers 12 residues. Germline-derived CDR1 and CDR2 are SGHAT and FQNNGV. With 5 bases removed from V and 4 bases from J, the gap between germline ends came to 9 bases. The CDR3 region has the DNA TGTGCCAGCAGCCCCGACAGGTACGAGCAGTACTTC. Protein: CASSPDRYEQYF.

This clonotype showed up many times. This likely came from a read error, as a far larger clone is one base away. This chain links TRBV5-8 with TRBJ2-1; D possibly uses TRBD1 or TRBD2 (5 bases each). The CDR3 runs 14 residues. V was cut by 3 bases and J by 10 bases, with 17 bases left in between. Germline loops: CDR1 SGHTS, CDR2 YDEGEE. The CDR3 coding sequence is TGTGCCAGCAGCTGGACGGGACCTCCCTACGAGCAGTTCTTC. Translated: CASSWTGPPYEQFF. The full variable domain, completed using reference TRBV5-8 and TRBJ2-1, is EAGVTQSPTHLIKTRGQQATLRCSPISGHTSVYWYQQALGLGLQFLLWYDEGEERNRGNFPPRFSGRQFPNYSSELNVNALELEDSALYLCASSWTGPPYEQFFGPGTRLTVL.

A remark on this clonotype: A read error may produce the germline difference seen at one junction end. The chain links TRBV4-1 to TRBJ2-1; no clear D. Germline V gene data show CDR1 as MGHRA and CDR2 as YSYEKL. CDR3 size: 15 residues. The CDR3 nucleotides read TGCGCCAGCAGCCAAGATCTAAGGTCGTTCAATGAGCAGCTCTTC. Amino acid sequence: CASSQDLRSFNEQLF.

This chain connects TRBV5-8 to TRBJ1-5; possible D gene TRBD1, 6 bases. The CDR3 runs 15 residues. Germline V gene data show CDR1 as SGHTS and CDR2 as YDEGEE. Trimming removed 2 bases at V and 5 bases at J, with 14 bases between. CDR3 in amino acids: CASSFAGGAYQPQHF. For the CDR3, the DNA is TGTGCCAGCAGCTTTGCGGGGGGCGCGTATCAGCCCCAGCATTTT.

This clonotype was detected ten times or more. The chain joins TRBV4-2 to TRBJ2-2, with D possibly TRBD1 on 5 matching bases. V lost 2 bases and J 2 bases, leaving 9 bases between the germline ends. This CDR3 region has 15 residues. CDR1 is LGHNA, CDR2 YNFKEQ, per germline. The CDR3 spells CASSQMGPNTGELFF. CDR3 nucleotide sequence: TGTGCCAGCAGCCAAATGGGGCCTAACACCGGGGAGCTGTTTTTT.

With respect to this clonotype: A far larger clone is one base from this, pointing to a likely read error. The chain carries TRBV5-3 and TRBJ1-1; perhaps TRBD1 as D (6 bases). TRBV5-3 falls under the ORF class, with uncertain function. This CDR3 comprises 15 residues. The CDR3 bases are TGTACCAGCAGCTGGGGGGGCGGCGCGTATCAGGAAGCTTTCTTT. Translating it yields CTSSWGGGAYQEAFF.

This clonotype has just a few counts. The chain couples TRBV4-3 to TRBJ1-1; D ambiguous. Deletions cut 5 bases from V and 4 bases from J, with 11 bases between. The CDR3 has 13 amino acids. Germline assignment: CDR1 LGHNA and CDR2 YSLEER. CDR3 nucleotides: TGCGCCAGCAGCTATTATCTGGGCACTGAAGCTTTCTTT. As protein: CASSYYLGTEAFF.

This clonotype was seen at least ten times. The chain couples TRBV12-3 or TRBV12-4 to TRBJ1-5; no definite D call. The CDR3 contains 13 residues. Trimming stripped 5 bases from V and 2 bases from J, with 7 bases between. The CDR3 sequence is CASSRTGNQPQHF. For the CDR3, the DNA is TGTGCCAGCAGTCGCACGGGCAATCAGCCCCAGCATTTT.

This clonotype was counted only a few times. The V call is TRBV20-1, the J call TRBJ2-1; D is possibly TRBD1 or TRBD2 (5 bases each). The CDR3 is made up of 15 amino acids. CDR1 is DFQATT and CDR2 is SNEGSKA in the germline V gene (reference sequence). CDR3 nucleotide sequence: TGCAGCGCCCCCCGAGGGGACCCCTCCTACAATGAGCAGTTCTTC. Encoded protein: CSAPRGDPSYNEQFF.

The sample holds many counts of this clonotype. V usage is TRBV27 and J usage is TRBJ2-7; D tentatively fits TRBD1 or TRBD2 (5 bases each). Trimming left V 8 bases short and J 6 bases short, with 20 bases between. CDR3 length: 14 residues. CDR1 and CDR2 from the germline V gene are MNHEY and SMNVEV (reference sequence). The CDR3 DNA is TGTGCCAGCCGGCCCCCGGGGCGAGGCCGCGAGCAGTACTTC. As protein: CASRPPGRGREQYF.

In its sample, this clonotype was seen many times. The chain recombines TRBV14 with TRBJ2-1; 9 bases fit TRBD2. The germline gives CDR1 SGHDN, CDR2 FVKESK. The CDR3 loop spans 15 amino acids. J gave up 6 bases and V 4 bases, and 7 bases lay outside the gene matches. The CDR3 nucleotides read TGTGCCAGCAGCCTAACGGGACTAGCCTCCAATGAGCAGTTCTTC. Amino acids: CASSLTGLASNEQFF. The variable domain in full, completed from reference TRBV14 and TRBJ2-1, reads EAGVTQFPSHSVIEKGQTVTLRCDPISGHDNLYWYRRVMGKEIKFLLHFVKESKQDESGMPNNRFLAERTGGTYSTLKVQPAELEDSGVYFCASSLTGLASNEQFFGPGTRLTVL.